The 5 T cell receptor beta chains listed next were all sequenced from one sample in a study of blood T cell repertoires in COVID-19. Assay: immunoSEQ multiplex PCR; the TCRdb copy retains only in-frame clones and omits some. This table holds about 94,000 clones, roughly 80% found once. Sequenced input: peripheral blood. These receptor sequences come from a human donor in a cohort sampled during active COVID-19.

The V and J genes are TRBV27 and TRBJ2-7, with 8 bases that match TRBD1. V was clipped by 5 bases and J by 1 base; unmatched bases: 4. The CDR3 loop spans 14 amino acids. The germline gives CDR1 MNHEY, CDR2 SMNVEV (reference sequence). In DNA form, the CDR3 reads TGTGCCAGCAGTGGACAGGGAGGTTCCTACGAGCAGTACTTC. It translates to CASSGQGGSYEQYF.

V is TRBV6-5 and J is TRBJ1-1; weak D call: TRBD1 (6 bases). The CDR3 sequence is 15 residues long. Trimming shortened V by 7 bases and J by 4 bases, and 19 bases separated the two germline ends. Germline CDR1 reads MNHEY; CDR2 reads SVGAGI. This CDR3 reads CASNFNRVAGTEAFF. The CDR3 nucleotides read TGTGCCAGCAATTTTAACAGGGTTGCCGGCACTGAAGCTTTCTTT.

J is TRBJ2-3 and V is TRBV14; 7 bases fit TRBD1. Germline CDR1 is SGHDN and CDR2 is FVKESK. V lost 4 bases and J lost 6; bases outside the gene matches: 7. This CDR3 comprises 14 residues. CDR3 sequence (DNA): TGTGCCAGCAGCCCCTCCACAGGGGCGGATACGCAGTATTTT. This translates into CASSPSTGADTQYF.

This chain uses TRBV21-1 with TRBJ2-5; the table assigns TRBD1, which was not confirmed against the DNA. TRBV21-1 is a pseudogene locus. The CDR3 loop spans 14 amino acids. The CDR3 DNA reads TGTGCCAGGACCCTCAGGGACAGGGCAGAGACCCAGTACTTC. Encoded protein: CARTLRDRAETQYF.

The chain links TRBV28 to TRBJ2-5, with D possibly matching TRBD1 (5 bases). CDR1 is MDHEN, CDR2 SYDVKM, per germline. The V gene lost 3 bases and the J gene lost 4 bases, with 12 bases spanning the gap. The CDR3 spans 14 residues. CDR3 loop: CASSFKGQRETQYF. CDR3 nucleotides: TGTGCCAGCAGTTTTAAAGGACAAAGAGAGACCCAGTACTTC. The complete variable domain, with remaining parts taken from reference TRBV28 and TRBJ2-5, reads DVKVTQSSRYLVKRTGEKVFLECVQDMDHENMFWYRQDPGLGLRLIYFSYDVKMKEKGDIPEGYSVSREKKERFSLILESASTNQTSMYLCASSFKGQRETQYFGPGTRLLVL.